This T cell receptor beta chain came from a study of neurological immune-mediated disorders (dated by TCRdb to the late 2010s). Notes on the research overall: The study compared peripheral blood TCR-beta repertoires of HTLV-I-associated myelopathy (HAM/TSP) patients, multiple sclerosis patients and healthy controls using UMI-based sequencing. The cohort was made up of around 70 subjects, consisting of some 15 HAM/TSP patients, about 34 multiple sclerosis patients and roughly 20 healthy controls. The roughly 99 TCR-beta libraries covered PBMC samples along with longitudinal samples, technical triplicates, and paired sorted CD4+ and CD8+ T-cell subsets.

CDR1 LNHDA and CDR2 SQIVND were looked up in the germline V gene (reference sequence). V loses 3 bases, J loses 0 bases, and the germline ends lie 14 bases apart. CDR3 length: 16 amino acids, cysteine to phenylalanine. Kept here is only the CDR3 DNA, which spans 48 bases and is read in frame from base 1. Broad study findings and their caveats: No identical CDR3 amino acid sequences were found to be shared among expanded clones across subjects, suggesting that TCR-beta repertoires were private in all groups. TCR clonal expansion was highest in HAM/TSP patients and lowest in MS patients, with MS patients falling below even healthy controls.

For the unsorted PBMC libraries, 2 million PBMCs were stored in RNAlater at -80 degrees C until RNA extraction and were used to generate the libraries. Peripheral blood was subjected to Ficoll-Hypaque density gradient centrifugation to isolate PBMCs, which were then cryopreserved in liquid nitrogen. cDNA synthesis used template-switch 5'RACE with a primer carrying a 10-nucleotide random unique molecular identifier tagging each TCR transcript. Every sequencing run yielded over 180 million TCR-beta sequences covering 15-18 subjects. Total RNA was extracted with the RNeasy kit. The KAPA Real-time Library Amplification kit was used to amplify TCR-beta VDJ regions with primers for the TCR constant region and the 5'RACE anchor. Sample indexes and Illumina adaptors were added in a first PCR, after which library yield was increased in a second PCR. After Ampure bead purification, the TCR product of roughly 650 bp was size-selected on a 2% E-gel SizeSelection system. Before pooling, library quality was assessed on a Bioanalyzer, concentration was determined with Qubit, and library quantification was performed with the Kapa Library Quantification kit. Paired-end 2 x 150 bp sequencing of the libraries was performed on an Illumina HiSeq 2500. To increase sequence diversity, roughly 24-32% phiX was spiked into each library pool. Under the source paper's analysis protocol: Quality-filtered reads were processed with the UMI-based MiGEC pipeline, which removed over 90% of raw TCR sequences during error correction. VDJ genes were aligned to IMGT germline references, and each clonotype was defined by a unique CDR3 amino acid sequence together with V-J genes. VDJtools evaluated clonal expansion, Shannon diversity and CDR3 relatedness (CalcPairwiseDistances, ClusterSamples); CLCbio workbench built phylogenetic trees. Clones with at least 8 unique UMIs were defined as expanded, with this threshold being based on coefficient-of-variation modelling across technical triplicates. TCRdb itself trimmed the public reads at Q25 with fastp, ran MiXCR and retained productive beta chains. Entries that share a CDR3 protein sequence are merged under the most common genes and DNA. TCRdb assigned the V and J calls; the authors' analysis was not used. For this sample there are 15,000 or so distinct CDR3 sequences; 14% to 15% appear just once. The biggest ten clones account for approximately 15% of the sample.

This clonotype has a handful of counts. Its specific antigen is unknown. No base qualities exist here, and no much larger clone lies one base off it. The sequence derives from a man aged 60 to 75 with HTLV-1-associated myelopathy (HAM/TSP). The chain links TRBV19 with TRBJ1-1, with TRBD1 perhaps the D gene, on 6 matching bases. Specimen: PBMCs. The DNA reads as follows: TGTGCCAGTAGTATCCCGAGGGGGGCCTTGAACACTGAAGCTTTCTTT. This gives the protein CASSIPRGALNTEAFF.